Described below is a single TCR beta chain sequence and its context. This clone was detected once. This receptor's antigen is unknown. No base quality values were provided; no much bigger clone lies one nucleotide off. Library method: the immunoSEQ multiplex PCR assay. Turning to the authors' computational methods: A statistical classification framework was developed to diagnose cytomegalovirus status using the catalog of TCR beta chain sequences. TCRdb took over this immuneACCESS table, retaining in-frame rearrangements with V and J assigned. Such tables are incomplete; in checked studies, under half of the missing clones stem from an unresolved V gene, and the remainder is unexplained. V and J calls and clone size are copied from that table; D and trimming were computed from the DNA. This sample has about 170,000 clones in its table, and around nine tenths of those were observed once. About 1.5% of the sample is held by the ten biggest clonotypes.

This sample was taken from a study of cytomegalovirus exposure and HLA in healthy donors (dated by TCRdb to about 2017). Background for the entire study: A later analysis indicated that the 130 or so validation repertoires were generated on the platform also employed for the 600 to 750 repertoires of the first cohort. The study aimed to test whether signatures of past pathogen exposure could be identified by cataloging public T cell receptors. Along with the roughly 610-subject first cohort, a separate validation cohort of over a hundred different subjects was used. To predict cytomegalovirus infection status, the study combined high-throughput TCR immunosequencing, statistical association of individual TCRs with disease status, and machine learning.

The donors belonged to the validation cohort of over a hundred subjects, which was separate from the roughly 700-subject first cohort. Findings and caveats that apply to the study as a whole: A few of the identified cytomegalovirus-associated TCR beta chains were confirmed in vitro to be specific for cytomegalovirus antigens. In the study, about 150 TCR beta chains were listed as associated with cytomegalovirus. The validation cohort had no HLA typing available for a later analysis, so co-occurrence within that cohort was assessed over all 130 or so repertoires. It was suggested by the authors that the approach could potentially be generalized to other disease states and immunological phenotypes. Of the cluster scores, 85% to 95% were above 0 in a later analysis, which found that TCRs clustered in the first cohort also tended to co-occur in the 120 validation repertoires. In both the original and validation cohorts, the classifier was reported to diagnose cytomegalovirus status with high specificity and sensitivity. Most TCR sequences were seen in very few donors, while some public TCRs were found in many individuals.

CDR1 and CDR2 (KGHSH, LQKENI) derive from the germline V gene. V is pruned by 3 bases and J by 7 bases, leaving 7 bases of the junction without a gene match. The CDR3 has 14 amino acids, counting the end cysteine and phenylalanine. The kept DNA is CDR3 alone, 42 bases in frame from the first base. The chain couples TRBV18 to TRBJ2-7, with 9 central nucleotides matching TRBD2. The sequenced material came from PBMCs. The TCR was taken from a woman under 40 in good health and CMV-seronegative. The bases read TGTGCCAGCTCACCGGTAGCGGGGGAGGGAGAGCAGTACTTC. Its translation reads: CASSPVAGEGEQYF.